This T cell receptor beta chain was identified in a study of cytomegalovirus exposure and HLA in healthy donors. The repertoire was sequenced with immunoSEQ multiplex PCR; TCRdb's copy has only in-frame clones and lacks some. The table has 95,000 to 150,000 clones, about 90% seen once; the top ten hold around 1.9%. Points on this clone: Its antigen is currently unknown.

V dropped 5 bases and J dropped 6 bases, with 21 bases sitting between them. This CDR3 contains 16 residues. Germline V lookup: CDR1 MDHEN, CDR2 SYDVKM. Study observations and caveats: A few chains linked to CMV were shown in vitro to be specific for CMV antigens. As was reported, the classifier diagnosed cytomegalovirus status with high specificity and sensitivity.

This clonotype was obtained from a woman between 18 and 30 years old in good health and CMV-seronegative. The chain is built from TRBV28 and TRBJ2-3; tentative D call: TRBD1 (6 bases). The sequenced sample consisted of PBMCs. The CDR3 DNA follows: TGTGCCAGCAGTGCCGGGGTCCTAGAGGGGGTCGATACGCAGTATTTT. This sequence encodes CASSAGVLEGVDTQYF.